This entry is about one TCR beta chain. Its antigen remains unknown. Primers for the PCR totalled 60 Vbeta and 13 Jbeta. Sequencing used immunoSEQ multiplex PCR; TCRdb keeps in-frame clones, though not all of them. Of about 60,000 clones listed, 87% are singletons. The data are from a study of cytomegalovirus exposure and HLA in healthy donors. Trimming took 5 bases from V and 0 from J; bases not matched to a gene: 8. This CDR3 spans 16 amino acids. Germline V gene lookup returns CDR1 SGHVS and CDR2 FNYEAQ. Study-level results: A previous analysis found most TCR beta V segments productive roughly 87% or roughly 30% of the time. In most subjects, TCR beta sequences reportedly gave accurate predictions of HLA-A and HLA-B alleles. CMV serostatus stood as the only immune exposure information on hand. TCR beta chains numbering some 150 were designated cytomegalovirus-associated.

The sequence was collected from a man aged 18 to 29 in good health and CMV-seronegative. Sequencing input: PBMCs. V gene TRBV7-6 combines with J gene TRBJ1-1; 8 nucleotides agree with TRBD1. The CDR3 DNA reads TGTGCCAGCAGCCCCTGGACAGGGCCCATGAACACTGAAGCTTTCTTT. Protein product: CASSPWTGPMNTEAFF.